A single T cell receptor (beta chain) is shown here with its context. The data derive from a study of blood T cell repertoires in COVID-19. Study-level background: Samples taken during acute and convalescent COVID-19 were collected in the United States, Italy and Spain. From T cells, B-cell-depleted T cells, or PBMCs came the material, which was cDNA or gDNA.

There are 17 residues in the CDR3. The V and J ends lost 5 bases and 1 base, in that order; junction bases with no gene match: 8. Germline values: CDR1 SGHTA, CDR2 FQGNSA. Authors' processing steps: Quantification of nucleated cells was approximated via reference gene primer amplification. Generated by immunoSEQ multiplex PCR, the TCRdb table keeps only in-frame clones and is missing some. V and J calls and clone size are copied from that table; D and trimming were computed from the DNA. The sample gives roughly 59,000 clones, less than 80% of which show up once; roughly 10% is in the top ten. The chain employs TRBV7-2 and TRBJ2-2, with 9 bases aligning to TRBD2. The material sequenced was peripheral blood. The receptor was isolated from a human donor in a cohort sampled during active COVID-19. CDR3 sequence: CASSPRRGRGNTGELFF. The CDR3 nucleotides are TGTGCCAGCAGCCCCAGGCGCGGGAGGGGGAACACCGGGGAGCTGTTTTTT.